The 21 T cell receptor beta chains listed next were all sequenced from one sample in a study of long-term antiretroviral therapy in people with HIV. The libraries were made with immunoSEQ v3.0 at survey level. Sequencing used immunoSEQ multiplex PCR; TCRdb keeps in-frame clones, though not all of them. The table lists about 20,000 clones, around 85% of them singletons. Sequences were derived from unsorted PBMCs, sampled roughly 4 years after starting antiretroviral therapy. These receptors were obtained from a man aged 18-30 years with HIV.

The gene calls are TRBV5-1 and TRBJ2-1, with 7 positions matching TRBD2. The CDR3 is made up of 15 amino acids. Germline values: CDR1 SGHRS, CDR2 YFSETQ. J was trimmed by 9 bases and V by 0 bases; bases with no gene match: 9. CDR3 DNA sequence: TGCGCCAGCAGCTTGGGGACAACTAGCGTAAGTGAGCAGTTCTTC. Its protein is CASSLGTTSVSEQFF.

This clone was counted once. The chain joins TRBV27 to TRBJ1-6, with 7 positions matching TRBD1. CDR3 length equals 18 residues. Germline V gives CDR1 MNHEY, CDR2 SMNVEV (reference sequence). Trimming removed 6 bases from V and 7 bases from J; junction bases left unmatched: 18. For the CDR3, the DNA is TGTGCCAGCAGCCCGGGACAGAGCCCCCCCCTCCGAAATTCACCCCTCCACTTT. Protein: CASSPGQSPPLRNSPLHF.

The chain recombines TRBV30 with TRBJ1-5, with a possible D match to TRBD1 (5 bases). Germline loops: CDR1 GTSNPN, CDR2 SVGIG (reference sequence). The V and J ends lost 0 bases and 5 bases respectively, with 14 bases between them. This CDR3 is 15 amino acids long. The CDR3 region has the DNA TGTGCCTGGAGTGTCGGACCCCAGGGCGATCAGCCCCAGCATTTT. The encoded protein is CAWSVGPQGDQPQHF.

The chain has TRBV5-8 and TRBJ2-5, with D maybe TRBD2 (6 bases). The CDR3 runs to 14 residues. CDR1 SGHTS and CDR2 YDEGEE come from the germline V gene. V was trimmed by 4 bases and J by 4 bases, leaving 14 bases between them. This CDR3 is CASSHRRGGETQYF. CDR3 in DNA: TGTGCCAGCAGCCACCGGCGGGGTGGAGAGACCCAGTACTTC. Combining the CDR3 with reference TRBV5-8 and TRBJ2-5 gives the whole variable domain EAGVTQSPTHLIKTRGQQATLRCSPISGHTSVYWYQQALGLGLQFLLWYDEGEERNRGNFPPRFSGRQFPNYSSELNVNALELEDSALYLCASSHRRGGETQYFGPGTRLLVL.

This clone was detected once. DNA of the CDR3: TGTGCCAGCAGCGCTATCCGACAGACCTCTGGAAACACCATATATTTT. Protein sequence: CASSAIRQTSGNTIYF. V gene TRBV9 combines with J gene TRBJ1-3, with D tentatively TRBD1 (5 bases). The CDR3 is 16 residues long. Trimming took 3 bases from V and 0 from J, leaving 13 bases between them. Germline-derived CDR1 and CDR2 are SGDLS and YYNGEE.

The CDR3 nucleotides are TGTGCCAGCAGCAAGGGGGCTAATGAGCAGTTCTTC. Amino acids: CASSKGANEQFF. The rearrangement links TRBV7-9 to TRBJ2-1, with 7 bases lining up with TRBD1. Germline CDR1 reads SEHNR; CDR2 reads FQNEAQ (reference sequence). CDR3 size: 12 residues. The ends lost 5 bases at V and 7 bases at J; junction bases unmatched: 2. The full variable domain, rest sourced from reference TRBV7-9 and TRBJ2-1, is DTGVSQNPRHKITKRGQNVTFRCDPISEHNRLYWYRQTLGQGPEFLTYFQNEAQLEKSRLLSDRFSAERPKGSFSTLEIQRTEQGDSAMYLCASSKGANEQFFGPGTRLTVL.

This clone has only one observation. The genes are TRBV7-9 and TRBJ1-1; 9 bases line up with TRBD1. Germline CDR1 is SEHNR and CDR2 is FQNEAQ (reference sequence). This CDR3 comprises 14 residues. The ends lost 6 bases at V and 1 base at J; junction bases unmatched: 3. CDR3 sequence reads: CASRGQGPNTEAFF. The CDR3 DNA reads TGTGCCAGCAGGGGACAGGGCCCGAACACTGAAGCTTTCTTT.

The CDR3 DNA is TGTGCCAGTAGCCCCTCCTATACATATATGTTGGAGACCCAGTACTTC. Its protein product is CASSPSYTYMLETQYF. V is TRBV19 and J is TRBJ2-5, with D unclear. V was clipped by 6 bases and J by 5 bases, with 22 bases between them. CDR3 length equals 16 residues. The germline V gene encodes CDR1 LNHDA and CDR2 SQIVND (reference sequence).

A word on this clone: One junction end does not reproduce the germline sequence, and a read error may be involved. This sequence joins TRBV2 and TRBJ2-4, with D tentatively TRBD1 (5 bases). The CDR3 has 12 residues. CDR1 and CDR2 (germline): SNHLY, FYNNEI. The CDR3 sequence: CASSDQGFGYRF. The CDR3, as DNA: TGTGCCAGCAGTGACCAGGGTTTTGGGTATCGCTTC.

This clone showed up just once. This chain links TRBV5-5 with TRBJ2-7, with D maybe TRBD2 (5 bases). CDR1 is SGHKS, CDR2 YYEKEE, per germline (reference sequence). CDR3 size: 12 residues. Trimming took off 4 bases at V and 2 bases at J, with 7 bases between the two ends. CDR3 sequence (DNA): TGTGCCAGCAGCCGGGGAGCCTACGAGCAGTACGTC. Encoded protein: CASSRGAYEQYV.

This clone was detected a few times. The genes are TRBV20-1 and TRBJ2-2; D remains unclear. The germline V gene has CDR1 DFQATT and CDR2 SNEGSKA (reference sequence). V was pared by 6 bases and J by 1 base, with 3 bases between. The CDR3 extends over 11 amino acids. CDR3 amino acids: CSAQNTGELFF. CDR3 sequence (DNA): TGCAGTGCCCAGAACACCGGGGAGCTGTTTTTT.

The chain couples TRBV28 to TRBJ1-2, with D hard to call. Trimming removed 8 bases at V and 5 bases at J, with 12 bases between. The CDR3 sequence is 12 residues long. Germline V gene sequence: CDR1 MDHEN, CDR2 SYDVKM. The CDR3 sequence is CASVHNRYGYTF. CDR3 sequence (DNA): TGTGCCAGCGTCCACAATAGGTATGGCTACACCTTC.

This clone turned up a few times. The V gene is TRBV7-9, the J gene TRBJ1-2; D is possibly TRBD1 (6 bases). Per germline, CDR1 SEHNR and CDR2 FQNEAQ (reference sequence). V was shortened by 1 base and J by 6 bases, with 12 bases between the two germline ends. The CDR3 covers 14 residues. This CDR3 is CASSLGLTGNGYTF. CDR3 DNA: TGTGCCAGCAGCTTAGGTCTTACAGGGAATGGCTACACCTTC.

The CDR3 region is CASSLRQPARTNEKLFF. The CDR3 DNA follows: TGCGCCAGCAGCTTACGACAGCCCGCTCGGACTAATGAAAAACTGTTTTTT. The chain carries TRBV5-1 and TRBJ1-4; weak D call: TRBD1 (5 bases). Germline CDR1 is SGHRS and CDR2 is YFSETQ. This CDR3 contains 17 residues. V shed 2 bases and J shed 2 bases, with 16 bases lying between them.

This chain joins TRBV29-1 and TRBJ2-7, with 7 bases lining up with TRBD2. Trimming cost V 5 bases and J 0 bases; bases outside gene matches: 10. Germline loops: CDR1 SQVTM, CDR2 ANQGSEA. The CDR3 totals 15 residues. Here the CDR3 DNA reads TGCAGCGTTTCATTCGGGAGGACCGGCTCCTACGAGCAGTACTTC. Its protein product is CSVSFGRTGSYEQYF.

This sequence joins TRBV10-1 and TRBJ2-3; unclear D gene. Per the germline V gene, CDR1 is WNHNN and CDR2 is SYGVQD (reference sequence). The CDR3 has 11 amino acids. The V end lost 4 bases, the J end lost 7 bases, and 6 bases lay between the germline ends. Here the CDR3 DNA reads TGCGCCAGCAGTGGGAAGAATACGCAGTATTTT. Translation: CASSGKNTQYF.

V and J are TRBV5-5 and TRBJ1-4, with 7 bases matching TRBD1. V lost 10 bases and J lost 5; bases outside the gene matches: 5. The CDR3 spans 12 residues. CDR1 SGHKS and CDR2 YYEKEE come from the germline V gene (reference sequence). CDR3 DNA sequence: TGTGCCTCGGGACAGCCAAATGAAAAACTGTTTTTT. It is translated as CASGQPNEKLFF.

The CDR3 DNA follows: TGCGCCAGCAGCTTCCAGGGAGCGAACACTGAAGCTTTCTTT. Amino acids: CASSFQGANTEAFF. The chain carries TRBV5-1 and TRBJ1-1; the D gene is possibly TRBD1 (5 bases). The CDR3 runs to 14 residues. The V end lost 2 bases, the J end lost 1 base, and 9 bases lay between the germline ends. CDR1 and CDR2 from the germline V gene are SGHRS and YFSETQ.

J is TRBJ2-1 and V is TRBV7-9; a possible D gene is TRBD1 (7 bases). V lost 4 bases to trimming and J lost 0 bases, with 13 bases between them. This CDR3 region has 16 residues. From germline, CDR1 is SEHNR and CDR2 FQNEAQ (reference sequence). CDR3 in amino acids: CASSSAGGSSYNEQFF. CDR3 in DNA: TGTGCCAGCAGCTCTGCAGGGGGGAGCTCCTACAATGAGCAGTTCTTC. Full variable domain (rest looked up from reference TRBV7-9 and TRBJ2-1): DTGVSQNPRHKITKRGQNVTFRCDPISEHNRLYWYRQTLGQGPEFLTYFQNEAQLEKSRLLSDRFSAERPKGSFSTLEIQRTEQGDSAMYLCASSSAGGSSYNEQFFGPGTRLTVL.

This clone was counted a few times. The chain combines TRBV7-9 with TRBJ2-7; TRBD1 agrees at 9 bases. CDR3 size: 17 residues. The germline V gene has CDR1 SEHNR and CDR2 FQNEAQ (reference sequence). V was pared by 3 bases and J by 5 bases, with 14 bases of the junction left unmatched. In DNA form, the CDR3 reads TGTGCCAGCAGCTTGTGGGGTCGGACCGACAGGGGGGACGAGCAGTACGTC. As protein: CASSLWGRTDRGDEQYV.

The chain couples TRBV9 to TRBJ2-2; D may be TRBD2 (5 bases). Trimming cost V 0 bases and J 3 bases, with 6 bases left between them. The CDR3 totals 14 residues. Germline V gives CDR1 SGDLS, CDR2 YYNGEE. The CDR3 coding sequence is TGTGCCAGCAGCGTAGTCGGGGACACCGGGGAGCTGTTTTTT. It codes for CASSVVGDTGELFF.